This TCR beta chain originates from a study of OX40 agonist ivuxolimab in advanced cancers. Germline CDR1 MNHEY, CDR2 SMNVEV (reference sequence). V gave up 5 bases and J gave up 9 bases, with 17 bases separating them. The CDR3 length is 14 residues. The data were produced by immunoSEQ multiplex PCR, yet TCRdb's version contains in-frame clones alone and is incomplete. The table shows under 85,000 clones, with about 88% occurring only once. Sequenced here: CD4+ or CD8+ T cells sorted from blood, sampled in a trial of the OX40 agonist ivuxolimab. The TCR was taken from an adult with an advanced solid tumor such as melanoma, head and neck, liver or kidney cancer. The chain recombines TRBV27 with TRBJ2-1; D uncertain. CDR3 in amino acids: CASSPSTPFGEQFF. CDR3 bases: TGTGCCAGCAGTCCGTCGACACCTTTTGGTGAGCAGTTCTTC.